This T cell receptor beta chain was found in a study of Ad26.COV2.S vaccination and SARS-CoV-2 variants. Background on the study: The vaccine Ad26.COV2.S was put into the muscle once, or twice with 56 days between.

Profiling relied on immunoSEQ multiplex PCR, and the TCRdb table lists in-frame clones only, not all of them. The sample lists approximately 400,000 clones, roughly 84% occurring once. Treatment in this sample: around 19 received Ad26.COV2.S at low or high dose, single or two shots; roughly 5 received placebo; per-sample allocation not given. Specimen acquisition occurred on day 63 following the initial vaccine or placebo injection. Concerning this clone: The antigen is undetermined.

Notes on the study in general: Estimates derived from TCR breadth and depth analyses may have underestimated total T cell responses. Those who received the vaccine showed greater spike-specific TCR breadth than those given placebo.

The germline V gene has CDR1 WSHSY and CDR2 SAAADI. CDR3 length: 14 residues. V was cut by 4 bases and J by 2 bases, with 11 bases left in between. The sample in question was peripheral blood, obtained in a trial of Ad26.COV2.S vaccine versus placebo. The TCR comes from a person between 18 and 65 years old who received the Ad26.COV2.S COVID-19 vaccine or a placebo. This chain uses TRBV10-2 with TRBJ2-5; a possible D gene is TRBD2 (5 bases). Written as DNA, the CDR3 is TGCGCCAGCAGTGCTGTCGGGGTACAAGAGACCCAGTACTTC. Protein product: CASSAVGVQETQYF.